The present entry profiles one TCR beta chain with its context. The sample belongs to a study of blood T cell repertoires in COVID-19. Turning to the study itself: Acute and convalescent COVID-19 samples came from the United States, Italy and Spain. From T cells, B-cell-depleted T cells, or PBMCs came the material, which was cDNA or gDNA.

The V segment lost 1 base and the J segment 10 bases; nucleotides outside the gene matches: 2. In germline, CDR1 is SGHTA, CDR2 FQGNSA. The CDR3 runs to 14 residues. TCRdb keeps only in-frame clones here, not all; method: immunoSEQ multiplex PCR. The data contain approximately 250,000 clones, over 75% of them singletons. The V gene is TRBV7-2, the J gene TRBJ2-3, with 13 bases matching TRBD2. The sequence came from a human donor in a cohort sampled during active COVID-19. Sequenced: peripheral blood. The CDR3 spells CASSLGLAGGSQYF. CDR3 bases: TGTGCCAGCAGCTTAGGACTAGCGGGAGGATCGCAGTATTTT.